This T cell receptor beta chain originates from a study of glioma-infiltrating T cells. Note on this clonotype: What it binds is unknown.

The iRepertoire nested amplicon-rescue multiplex PCR amplified TCR alpha and beta CDR3s from RNA. TCRdb re-analysed the multiplex PCR reads in MiXCR, keeping a single row per CDR3 protein. This table holds 400,000 or so distinct CDR3 sequences, approximately 42% found once. This CDR3 region has 14 residues. CDR1 and CDR2 from the germline V gene are LGHNA and YSLEER. Between the trimmed V and J ends, which lost 0 bases and 4 bases, there was a span of 8 bases. Study-wide results and caveats: Non-neoplastic patients had below-expected tissue-blood divergence, while all gliomas exceeded expectation.

This clonotype originated in a human donor with low-grade glioma or glioblastoma, undergoing nonglioma brain surgery, or in good health (not recorded which). The chain is built from TRBV4-3 and TRBJ2-3, with D perhaps matching TRBD1 (5 bases). Source material: glioma tissue, nonneoplastic brain tissue, or PBMCs (not recorded which). In nucleotides, the CDR3 is TGCGCCAGCAGCCAAGATTGGGGCCCAGATACGCAGTATTTT. Translating gives CASSQDWGPDTQYF.